These T cell receptor beta chains were read from a single sample in a study of shared clonotypes between healthy human individuals. Method: immunoSEQ multiplex PCR; TCRdb's copy keeps in-frame clones and lacks some. The table lists hundreds of thousands of clones, 95% to 97% of them singletons. The sample consisted of naive CD8+ T cells sorted from blood. Receptor source: a man aged 30 to 39 in good health. The CDR3 runs from the conserved cysteine through the conserved F or W. D genes are given only for firm matches. For some rows the clone size is stated as once, few or many, or as a class when expanded; others skip it.

size,length,V,J,D,DNA,CDR3
NA,16,TRBV7-9,TRBJ1-5,NA,TGTGCCAGCAGCGCCTACAGGGATGGGGGAGGTCAGCCCCAGCATTTT,CASSAYRDGGGQPQHF
NA,16,TRBV5-6,TRBJ2-5,NA,TGTGCCAGCAGCTTGGAAGGGGGAAGCGCGCAAGAGACCCAGTACTTC,CASSLEGGSAQETQYF
NA,14,TRBV10-2,TRBJ2-7,NA,TGCGCCACAGGGCGAGGTGATGTCTCCTACGAGCAGTACTTC,CATGRGDVSYEQYF
NA,16,TRBV27,TRBJ2-7,TRBD2,TGTGCCAGCAGTCAATTGGGACTAGCGTCTTCCTACGAGCAGTACTTC,CASSQLGLASSYEQYF
NA,14,TRBV28,TRBJ1-4,NA,TGTGCCAGCAGTCCCTTCCAGGGTGGGGAAAAACTGTTTTTT,CASSPFQGGEKLFF
NA,14,TRBV9,TRBJ2-1,TRBD2,TGTGCCAGCACCTTCACTAGCGGGAGTAATGAGCAGTTCTTC,CASTFTSGSNEQFF
NA,13,TRBV15,TRBJ2-1,NA,TGTGCCACCAGCGGAGGGGGACACAATGAGCAGTTCTTC,CATSGGGHNEQFF
NA,15,TRBV11-2,TRBJ2-1,TRBD1,TGTGCCAGCAGCTTAGGACAGGGGAGCTACAATGAGCAGTTCTTC,CASSLGQGSYNEQFF
NA,15,TRBV29-1,TRBJ2-2,NA,TGCAGCGTTGCGAAACAGATCGCGAACACCGGGGAGCTGTTTTTT,CSVAKQIANTGELFF
NA,14,TRBV27,TRBJ1-5,NA,TGTGCCAGCAGTTTATCAGGGATCAATCAGCCCCAGCATTTT,CASSLSGINQPQHF
NA,14,TRBV7-2,TRBJ1-5,TRBD1,TGTGCCAGCAGCTCCCAGACAGGGATTCAGCCCCAGCATTTT,CASSSQTGIQPQHF
NA,16,TRBV7-9,TRBJ1-5,TRBD1,TGTGCCAGCAGCCCCACCGGGACAGGGGGCTCTCAGCCCCAGCATTTT,CASSPTGTGGSQPQHF
NA,15,TRBV5-1,TRBJ2-3,NA,TGCGCCAGCAGCCCGTTGAGGCCTAGCACAGATACGCAGTATTTT,CASSPLRPSTDTQYF
once,14,TRBV6-5,TRBJ2-1,TRBD1,TGTGCCAGCAGTTATTCGACAGGGTGGAATGAGCAGTTCTTC,CASSYSTGWNEQFF
NA,13,TRBV5-1,TRBJ2-7,TRBD1,TGCGCCAGCAGGACAGGGACGATGCACGAGCAGTACTTC,CASRTGTMHEQYF
NA,14,TRBV11-2,TRBJ2-7,NA,TGTGCCAGCAGCCTAGGGGACTTTACCTACGAGCAGTACTTC,CASSLGDFTYEQYF
NA,17,TRBV9,TRBJ2-2,TRBD2,TGTGCCAGCAGCCGTCCGGCAGCTAGCGGCAACACCGGGGAGCTGTTTTTT,CASSRPAASGNTGELFF
NA,13,TRBV7-6,TRBJ2-7,NA,TGTGCCAGCAGCTTTTCCGGATCCTACGAGCAGTACTTC,CASSFSGSYEQYF
NA,19,TRBV19,TRBJ1-5,NA,TGTGCCAGTAGTATAGATCGGGGTGACAGAATCTATAGCAATCAGCCCCAGCATTTT,CASSIDRGDRIYSNQPQHF
NA,16,TRBV9,TRBJ2-3,NA,TGTGCCAGCAGCCCCAACGGGTCTCCAAGCACAGATACGCAGTATTTT,CASSPNGSPSTDTQYF
NA,15,TRBV28,TRBJ2-1,TRBD2,TGTGCCAGCAGTATAGCGGGAGGGCCACCCAATGAGCAGTTCTTC,CASSIAGGPPNEQFF
NA,14,TRBV5-6,TRBJ2-3,NA,TGTGCCAGCAGTCCCGGGGCTGGCCCAGATACGCAGTATTTT,CASSPGAGPDTQYF
NA,14,TRBV29-1,TRBJ2-7,NA,TGCAGCGTTGAGGGCCAGCGGGACACCTACGAGCAGTACTTC,CSVEGQRDTYEQYF
once,15,TRBV7-3,TRBJ2-1,TRBD2,TGTGCCAGCAGCTTAGTCGCTAGCGGGAGACATGAGCAGTTCTTC,CASSLVASGRHEQFF
NA,14,TRBV6-5,TRBJ2-2,TRBD1,TGTGCCAGCACGGACAGGGGGCAAACCGGGGAGCTGTTTTTT,CASTDRGQTGELFF
NA,14,TRBV5-1,TRBJ2-3,NA,TGCGCCAGCAGCTGGACTAACCCCACAGATACGCAGTATTTT,CASSWTNPTDTQYF
NA,13,TRBV30,TRBJ1-1,NA,TGTGCCTGGAGTGTACTTGAGACCACTGAAGCTTTCTTT,CAWSVLETTEAFF
once,14,TRBV4-3,TRBJ2-5,NA,TGCGCCAGCAGCCGACGAATGGCCCAAGAGACCCAGTACTTC,CASSRRMAQETQYF
NA,16,TRBV7-8,TRBJ2-3,NA,TGTGCCAGCAGCCCCGCCACGGCCGCCCACACAGATACGCAGTATTTT,CASSPATAAHTDTQYF
NA,13,TRBV6-5,TRBJ2-1,NA,TGTGCCAGCACCAATATTATTGGAGAGAGGCAGTTCTTC,CASTNIIGERQFF
once,14,TRBV27,TRBJ2-2,TRBD1,TGTGCCAGCAGTTTCGGGACAGCCACCGGGGAGCTGTTTTTT,CASSFGTATGELFF
NA,16,TRBV5-1,TRBJ2-7,TRBD2,TGCGCCAGCAGAACCGGGACTACCTCTTTCTCCTACGAGCAGTACTTC,CASRTGTTSFSYEQYF
NA,17,TRBV7-2,TRBJ2-7,NA,TGTGCCAGCAGCTTACTCCCTCGTGGGGGCTTAGCCTACGAGCAGTACTTC,CASSLLPRGGLAYEQYF
NA,13,TRBV9,TRBJ2-5,NA,TGTGCCAGCAGCGGGAGGGCAGGAGAGACCCAGTACTTC,CASSGRAGETQYF
NA,17,TRBV18,TRBJ2-1,TRBD2,TGTGCCAGCTCACGAATTAGCGGGCGGTCCTCCTACAATGAGCAGTTCTTC,CASSRISGRSSYNEQFF
NA,14,TRBV7-6,TRBJ2-7,TRBD1,TGTGCCAGCAGCTTGACAGGGGAAACCTACGAGCAGTACTTC,CASSLTGETYEQYF
NA,15,TRBV9,TRBJ2-1,TRBD2,TGTGCCAGCAGCCCCAGGGCTAGCGGGTACAATGAGCAGTTCTTC,CASSPRASGYNEQFF
NA,14,TRBV1,TRBJ1-4,NA,TGCACCAGCCTTTTCGCGACAGCAAATGAAAAACTGTTTTTT,CTSLFATANEKLFF
NA,18,TRBV28,TRBJ1-2,NA,TGTGCCAGCAGTTTAGTGGAGGGCAGCGCTATTACTAACTATGGCTACACCTTC,CASSLVEGSAITNYGYTF
NA,16,TRBV9,TRBJ1-3,NA,TGTGCCAGCAGCCTCCGGAGGGAAGACTCTGGAAACACCATATATTTT,CASSLRREDSGNTIYF
NA,15,TRBV9,TRBJ1-1,TRBD1,TGTGCCAGCAGCGAGGGGACAGGAGGTGGAGAATTGGCTTTCTTT,CASSEGTGGGELAFF
NA,14,TRBV6-1,TRBJ2-7,TRBD1,TGTGCCAGCAGGCCACAGGGGGCATTTTACGAGCAGTACTTC,CASRPQGAFYEQYF
NA,15,TRBV4-1,TRBJ1-3,NA,TGCGCCAGCAGCCCGGATCCAGGGGCTGGAAACACCATATATTTT,CASSPDPGAGNTIYF
NA,15,TRBV28,TRBJ1-2,NA,TGTGCCAGCAGTCAAGCTGGACAGTTTAACTATGGCTACACCTTC,CASSQAGQFNYGYTF
NA,14,TRBV4-3,TRBJ2-3,NA,TGCGCCAGCAGCCAAGATCTTGCCGAGGATACGCAGTATTTT,CASSQDLAEDTQYF
NA,16,TRBV11-2,TRBJ2-1,NA,TGTGCCAGCAGCTCCCCGGCGGGAACTACTAACAATGAGCAGTTCTTC,CASSSPAGTTNNEQFF
NA,15,TRBV7-9,TRBJ1-2,NA,TGTGCCAGCAGCGTGTGGACGGAGGGGGAGTATGGCTACACCTTC,CASSVWTEGEYGYTF
NA,15,TRBV4-1,TRBJ2-7,TRBD1,TGCGCCAGCAGCTACGCCGGGACAGGGGACTACGAGCAGTACTTC,CASSYAGTGDYEQYF
NA,15,TRBV14,TRBJ1-1,NA,TGTGCCAGCAGCCATCCACCGACAGCGAACACTGAAGCTTTCTTT,CASSHPPTANTEAFF
NA,16,TRBV6-5,TRBJ2-2,TRBD1,TGTGCCAGCAGTTACTCGGACAGGGCGAATGTCGGGGAGCTGTTTTTT,CASSYSDRANVGELFF
NA,13,TRBV27,TRBJ1-1,NA,TGTGCCAGCAGTTTCCGGGACTCTTCTGAAGCTTTCTTT,CASSFRDSSEAFF
once,18,TRBV4-3,TRBJ1-4,NA,TGCGCCAGCAGCGGGTCCGGGAGACATACAGCAACTAATGAAAAACTGTTTTTT,CASSGSGRHTATNEKLFF
NA,14,TRBV11-2,TRBJ2-7,TRBD2,TGTGCCAGCAGCGCTAGCGGCGGGAGCCACGAGCAGTACTTC,CASSASGGSHEQYF
NA,18,TRBV21-1,TRBJ1-1,NA,TGTGCCAGCAGCAATCCCTCGGACCGGATGGGGAGTTACACTGAAGCTTTCTTT,CASSNPSDRMGSYTEAFF
NA,14,TRBV9,TRBJ2-1,TRBD2,TGTGCCAGCAGCGCCAAGGGACTAATCAATGAGCAGTTCTTC,CASSAKGLINEQFF
NA,12,TRBV29-1,TRBJ2-7,NA,TGCAGCGTTTTTGGCAGCGGCTACGAGCAGTACTTC,CSVFGSGYEQYF
NA,16,TRBV5-4,TRBJ2-1,TRBD2,TGTGCCAGCAGCAGCGACCCTAGCGGGAGGGCCCCCGAGCAGTTCTTC,CASSSDPSGRAPEQFF